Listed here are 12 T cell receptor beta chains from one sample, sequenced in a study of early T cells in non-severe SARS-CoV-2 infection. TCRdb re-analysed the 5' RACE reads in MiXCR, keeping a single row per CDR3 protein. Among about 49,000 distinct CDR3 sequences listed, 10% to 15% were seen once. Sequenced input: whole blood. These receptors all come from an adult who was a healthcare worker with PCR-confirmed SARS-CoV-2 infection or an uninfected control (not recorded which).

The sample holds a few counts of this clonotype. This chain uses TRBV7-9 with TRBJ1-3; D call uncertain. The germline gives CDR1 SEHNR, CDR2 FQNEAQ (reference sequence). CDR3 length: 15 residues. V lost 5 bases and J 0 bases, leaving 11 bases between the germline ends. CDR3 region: CASSLGDLSGNTIYF. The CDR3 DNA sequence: TGTGCCAGCAGCCTGGGAGATCTCTCTGGAAACACCATATATTTT.

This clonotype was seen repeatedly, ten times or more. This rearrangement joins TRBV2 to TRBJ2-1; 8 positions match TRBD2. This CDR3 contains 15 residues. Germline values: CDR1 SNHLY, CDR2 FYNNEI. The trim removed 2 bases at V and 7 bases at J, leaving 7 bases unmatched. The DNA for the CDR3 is TGTGCCAGCAGTGAATTTGGACTAGCTGGGAATGAGCAGTTCTTC. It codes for CASSEFGLAGNEQFF.

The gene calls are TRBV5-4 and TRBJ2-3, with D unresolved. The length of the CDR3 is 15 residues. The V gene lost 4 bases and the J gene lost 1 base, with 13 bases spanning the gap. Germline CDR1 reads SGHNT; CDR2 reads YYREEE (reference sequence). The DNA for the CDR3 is TGTGCCAGCAGCCCGCCGGCGGCGGGCACAGATACGCAGTATTTT. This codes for CASSPPAAGTDTQYF.

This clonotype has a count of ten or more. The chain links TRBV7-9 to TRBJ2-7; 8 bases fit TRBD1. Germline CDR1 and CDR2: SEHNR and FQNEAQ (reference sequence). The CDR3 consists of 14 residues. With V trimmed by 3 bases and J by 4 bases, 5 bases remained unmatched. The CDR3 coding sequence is TGTGCCAGCAGCTTGGGGGACAGGATGTACGAGCAGTACTTC. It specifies CASSLGDRMYEQYF.

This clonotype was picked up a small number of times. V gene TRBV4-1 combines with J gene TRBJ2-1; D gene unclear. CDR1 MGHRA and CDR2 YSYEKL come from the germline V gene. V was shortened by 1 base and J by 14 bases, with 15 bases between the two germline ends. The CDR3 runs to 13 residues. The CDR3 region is CASSQALGFWEFF. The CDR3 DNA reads TGCGCCAGCAGCCAAGCTTTAGGGTTTTGGGAGTTCTTC.

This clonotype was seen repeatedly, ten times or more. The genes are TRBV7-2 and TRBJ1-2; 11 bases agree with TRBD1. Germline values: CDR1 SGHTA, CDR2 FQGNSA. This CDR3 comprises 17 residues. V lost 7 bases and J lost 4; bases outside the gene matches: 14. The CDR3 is CASIHPRTGGRAYGYTF. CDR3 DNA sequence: TGTGCCAGCATCCATCCCCGGACAGGGGGCAGAGCCTATGGCTACACCTTC.

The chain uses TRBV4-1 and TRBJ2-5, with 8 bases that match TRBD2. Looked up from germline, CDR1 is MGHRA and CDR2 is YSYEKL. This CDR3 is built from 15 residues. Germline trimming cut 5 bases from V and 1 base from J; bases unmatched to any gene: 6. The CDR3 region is CASSISGGVQETQYF. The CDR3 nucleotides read TGCGCCAGCAGCATCAGCGGGGGTGTCCAAGAGACCCAGTACTTC.

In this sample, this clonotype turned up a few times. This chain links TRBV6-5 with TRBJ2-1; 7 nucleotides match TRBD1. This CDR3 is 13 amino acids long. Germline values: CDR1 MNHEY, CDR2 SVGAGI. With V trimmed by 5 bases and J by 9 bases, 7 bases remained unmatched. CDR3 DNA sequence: TGTGCCAGCAGTCCAACAGGGGTAACTGAGCAGTTCTTC. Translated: CASSPTGVTEQFF.

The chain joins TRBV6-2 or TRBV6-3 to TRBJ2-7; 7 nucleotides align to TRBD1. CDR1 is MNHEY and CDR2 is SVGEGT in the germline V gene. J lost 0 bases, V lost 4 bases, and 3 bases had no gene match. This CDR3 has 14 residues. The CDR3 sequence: CASSSGQSSYEQYF. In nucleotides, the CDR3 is TGTGCCAGCAGTTCGGGACAGAGCTCCTACGAGCAGTACTTC.

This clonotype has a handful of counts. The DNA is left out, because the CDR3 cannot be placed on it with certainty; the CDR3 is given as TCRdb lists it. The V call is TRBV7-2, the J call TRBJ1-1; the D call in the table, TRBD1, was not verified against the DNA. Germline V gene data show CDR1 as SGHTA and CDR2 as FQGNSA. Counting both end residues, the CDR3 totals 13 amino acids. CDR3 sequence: CASSFGQGTEVFF.

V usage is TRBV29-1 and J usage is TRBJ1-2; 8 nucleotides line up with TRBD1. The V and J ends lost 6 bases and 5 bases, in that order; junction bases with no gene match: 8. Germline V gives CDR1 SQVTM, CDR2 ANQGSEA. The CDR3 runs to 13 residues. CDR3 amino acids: CSVSDRGGYGYTF. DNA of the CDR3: TGCAGCGTCTCCGACAGGGGTGGATATGGCTACACCTTC.

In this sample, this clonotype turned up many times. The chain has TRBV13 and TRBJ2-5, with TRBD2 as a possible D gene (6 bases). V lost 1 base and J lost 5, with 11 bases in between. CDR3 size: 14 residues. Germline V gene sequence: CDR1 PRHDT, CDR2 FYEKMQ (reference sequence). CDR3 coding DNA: TGTGCCAGCAGCTTAGCGGGAGATGGGGAGACCCAGTACTTC. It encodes CASSLAGDGETQYF.